The clone carrying this T cell receptor (beta chain) turned up a few times. MiXCR, applied by TCRdb to the 5' RACE reads, yields one record per CDR3 protein. The sample records some 760,000 distinct CDR3 sequences, 15% to 20% being singletons. These data are taken from a study of identical twins. The same sample was also used in a study of T cells expressing NK-cell markers.

The receptor's source is a woman aged 18 to 35 in good health. Sequences were obtained from PBMCs.

CDR3 bases: TGTGCCAGCAGCTTAGGAGCTGTCTCGTACAATGAGCAGTTCTTC. Residues: CASSLGAVSYNEQFF. The chain couples TRBV11-3 to TRBJ2-1, with D uncertain. Trimming cost V 1 base and J 4 bases, with 11 bases left between them. Looked up from germline, CDR1 is SGHNT and CDR2 is YENEEA. The length of the CDR3 is 15 residues.